Shown below are 21 T cell receptor beta chains from a single sample sequenced in a study of naive and memory T cell subsets. Four PCR rounds used nested alpha and beta constant region primers plus the SP2 primer. TCRdb reprocessed the UMI-ligation and nested PCR reads with MiXCR, giving one entry per CDR3 protein. This table has 37,000 or so distinct CDR3 sequences, roughly 9.6% appearing once. The treatment is: skin biopsy from PPD injection site in Mantoux-positive individual. TCR cDNA received a 3' ligated oligonucleotide that carried a UMI. The starting material was skin, obtained from a tuberculin skin test site. The source of these receptors is an adult in good health.

This clonotype has more than one count but fewer than ten. This CDR3 is CAWSSLGPINTEAFF. CDR3 in DNA: TGTGCCTGGAGTTCTCTGGGACCCATAAACACTGAAGCTTTCTTT. This chain joins TRBV30 and TRBJ1-1; D may be TRBD1 (5 bases). The germline V gene has CDR1 GTSNPN and CDR2 SVGIG (reference sequence). The CDR3 runs 15 residues. V was clipped by 2 bases and J by 2 bases, with 15 bases between them.

This clonotype was seen at least ten times. The chain couples TRBV3-1 to TRBJ2-2; 12 bases match TRBD1. CDR3 length: 14 amino acids. V gave up 8 bases and J gave up 3 bases; unmatched junction bases: 1. Germline V lookup: CDR1 LGHDT, CDR2 YNNKEL (reference sequence). CDR3 DNA: TGTGCCAGCCGGGACAGGGGGCACACCGGGGAGCTGTTTTTT. Amino acid sequence: CASRDRGHTGELFF.

In its sample, this clonotype was seen many times. The rearrangement uses TRBV3-1 and TRBJ2-7; a possible D gene is TRBD2 (6 bases). The ends were cut back, 2 bases at V and 7 bases at J, with 15 bases in the middle. Germline-derived CDR1 and CDR2 are LGHDT and YNNKEL (reference sequence). This CDR3 has 14 amino acids. The CDR3, as DNA: TGTGCCAGCAGCCAACACCCGGGAGTAAGAGAGCAGTACTTC. Its translation is CASSQHPGVREQYF.

The J gene is TRBJ1-5, the V gene TRBV18, with D hard to call. Germline CDR1 and CDR2: KGHSH and LQKENI. Trimming removed 2 bases at V and 7 bases at J, with 9 bases between. This CDR3 spans 13 amino acids. Here the CDR3 reads CASSPVAEQPQHF. The CDR3 DNA reads TGTGCCAGCTCACCAGTCGCGGAACAGCCCCAGCATTTT.

This clonotype was recorded a few times. V is TRBV19 and J is TRBJ2-7; 7 positions match TRBD1. V was pared by 3 bases and J by 0 bases, with 8 bases of the junction left unmatched. The CDR3 is 16 amino acids. The V gene's germline CDR1 is LNHDA and CDR2 SQIVND (reference sequence). This CDR3 is CASSITRQGNSYEQYF. The CDR3 DNA reads TGTGCCAGTAGTATCACCAGACAGGGAAACTCCTACGAGCAGTACTTC. Together with reference TRBV19 and TRBJ2-7, the CDR3 gives the full variable domain: DGGITQSPKYLFRKEGQNVTLSCEQNLNHDAMYWYRQDPGQGLRLIYYSQIVNDFQKGDIAEGYSVSREKKESFPLTVTSAQKNPTAFYLCASSITRQGNSYEQYFGPGTRLTVT.

The V call is TRBV18, the J call TRBJ1-2; unclear D gene. CDR3 length: 16 residues. V lost 2 bases and J lost 0, with 13 bases in between. Germline CDR1 is KGHSH and CDR2 is LQKENI. The CDR3 DNA reads as TGTGCCAGCTCACCAATCGAGGGAGGAACTAACTATGGCTACACCTTC. Protein product: CASSPIEGGTNYGYTF. The entire variable domain, with the rest obtained from reference TRBV18 and TRBJ1-2, is as follows: NAGVMQNPRHLVRRRGQEARLRCSPMKGHSHVYWYRQLPEEGLKFMVYLQKENIIDESGMPKERFSAEFPKEGPSILRIQQVVRGDSAAYFCASSPIEGGTNYGYTFGSGTRLTVV.

This clonotype was detected ten times or more. The chain employs TRBV27 and TRBJ2-3; D perhaps matches TRBD2 (5 bases). The V gene's germline CDR1 is MNHEY and CDR2 SMNVEV (reference sequence). This CDR3 has 15 residues. V was cut by 8 bases and J by 6 bases, with 21 bases left in between. CDR3 region: CASHYSLEGADTQYF. The CDR3 DNA reads TGTGCCAGCCACTATTCCCTCGAGGGAGCCGATACGCAGTATTTT.

The table lists this clonotype with many counts. The chain couples TRBV29-1 to TRBJ2-1; the match to TRBD2 covers 8 bases. Germline CDR1 and CDR2: SQVTM and ANQGSEA. This CDR3 comprises 15 residues. The ends lost 8 bases at V and 0 bases at J; junction bases unmatched: 9. In DNA, the CDR3 is TGCAGCATCCGGGGGGGGCTCGGCTCCTACAATGAGCAGTTCTTC. Translation gives CSIRGGLGSYNEQFF.

The CDR3 here is CAISENIQETQYF. For the CDR3, the DNA is TGTGCCATCAGTGAAAACATCCAAGAGACCCAGTACTTC. The chain uses TRBV10-3 and TRBJ2-5, with no clear D. CDR1 ENHRY and CDR2 SYGVKD come from the germline V gene. The V and J ends lost 3 bases and 1 base respectively, with 6 bases between them. This CDR3 comprises 13 residues.

By its share, this clonotype is medium-sized. The gene calls are TRBV20-1 and TRBJ2-7; D gene unclear. CDR3 length equals 14 residues. V shed 0 bases and J shed 2 bases, with 11 bases lying between them. Per germline, CDR1 DFQATT and CDR2 SNEGSKA (reference sequence). The CDR3 region has the DNA TGCAGTGCTAGAGATCTTCAGAAAACCTACGAGCAGTACTTC. This encodes CSARDLQKTYEQYF.

This rearrangement joins TRBV6-2 or TRBV6-3 to TRBJ1-1, with a weak D call TRBD1 (6 bases). V was clipped by 2 bases and J by 5 bases, with 12 bases between them. CDR3 size: 14 residues. Germline values: CDR1 MNHEY, CDR2 SVGEGT. CDR3 coding DNA: TGTGCCAGCAGTTACAGTGGGGGCTGGACTGAAGCTTTCTTT. This gives the protein CASSYSGGWTEAFF.

This clonotype was detected many times. The chain couples TRBV5-1 to TRBJ1-1, with D perhaps matching TRBD1 (5 bases). There are 15 residues in the CDR3. Germline CDR1 and CDR2: SGHRS and YFSETQ. V was trimmed by 3 bases and J by 2 bases, leaving 14 bases between them. The CDR3 DNA reads as TGCGCCAGCAGCTCGATAGGACACCTAAACACTGAAGCTTTCTTT. It translates to CASSSIGHLNTEAFF.

In this sample, this clonotype turned up a few times. The V gene is TRBV6-1, the J gene TRBJ1-4; no clear D. With 5 bases removed from V and 0 bases from J, the gap between germline ends came to 10 bases. The CDR3 sequence is 15 residues long. Germline V CDR1 and CDR2: MNHNS, SASEGT. The CDR3 region is CASSTNSATNEKLFF. The CDR3 nucleotides are TGTGCCAGCAGTACAAACAGTGCAACTAATGAAAAACTGTTTTTT.

This clonotype was recorded at least ten times. J is TRBJ2-6 and V is TRBV15, with 7 positions matching TRBD1. This CDR3 region has 15 residues. Unmatched junction bases numbered 1, after V lost 4 bases and J lost 1 base. Germline values: CDR1 LNHNV, CDR2 YYDKDF (reference sequence). This CDR3 reads CATSTQGSGANVLTF. In DNA, the CDR3 is TGTGCCACCAGCACACAGGGGTCTGGGGCCAACGTCCTGACTTTC.

The sample holds a few counts of this clonotype. One junction end does not reproduce the germline sequence, and a read error may be involved. The V and J genes are TRBV12-3 or TRBV12-4 and TRBJ2-3; D unresolved. This CDR3 region has 13 residues. Here the CDR3 DNA reads TGTGCCAGCAGCGCTTTGGGCACGGATACGCAGTATTTT. It translates to CASSALGTDTQYF.

This clonotype came up many times. The rearrangement joins TRBV6-1 to TRBJ2-3; 8 bases align to TRBD2. This CDR3 is 18 amino acids long. Germline CDR1 MNHNS, CDR2 SASEGT. Trimming at V came to 0 bases and at J to 3 bases, leaving 11 bases not matched to a gene. CDR3 sequence reads: CASSEARGGFLGTDTQYF. As DNA, the CDR3 is TGTGCCAGCAGTGAAGCTCGGGGGGGCTTTCTCGGAACAGATACGCAGTATTTT.

This clonotype was counted at least ten times. The chain joins TRBV2 to TRBJ1-5; D gene ambiguous. Trimming stripped 4 bases from V and 4 bases from J, with 8 bases between. The CDR3 has 13 residues. Germline CDR1 and CDR2: SNHLY and FYNNEI. CDR3 region: CASSGTGNQPQHF. CDR3 coding DNA: TGTGCCAGCAGTGGTACGGGAAATCAGCCCCAGCATTTT. Full variable domain (remainder filled in from reference TRBV2 and TRBJ1-5): EPEVTQTPSHQVTQMGQEVILRCVPISNHLYFYWYRQILGQKVEFLVSFYNNEISEKSEIFDDQFSVERPDGSNFTLKIRSTKLEDSAMYFCASSGTGNQPQHFGDGTRLSIL.

The chain uses TRBV6-5 and TRBJ1-2; D may be TRBD1 (5 bases). This CDR3 comprises 15 residues. Germline V gene sequence: CDR1 MNHEY, CDR2 SVGAGI. V lost 2 bases, J lost 2 bases, and 12 bases lay in between. The CDR3 DNA reads TGTGCCAGCAGTTACATCTGGGGGATGAACTATGGCTACACCTTC. Translated: CASSYIWGMNYGYTF.

This clonotype was picked up many times. This chain joins TRBV30 and TRBJ1-1; D perhaps matches TRBD1 (5 bases). V lost 3 bases, J lost 5 bases, and 16 bases lay in between. Germline V gives CDR1 GTSNPN, CDR2 SVGIG (reference sequence). This CDR3 region has 14 residues. CDR3 region: CAWRRGVRRTEAFF. CDR3 DNA: TGTGCCTGGAGGAGGGGAGTGAGGAGAACTGAAGCTTTCTTT.

A few counts support this clonotype. The V gene is TRBV5-1, the J gene TRBJ2-1; D perhaps matches TRBD1 (5 bases). This CDR3 is 15 amino acids long. Germline-derived CDR1 and CDR2 are SGHRS and YFSETQ. The V and J ends lost 3 bases and 2 bases respectively, with 12 bases between them. The CDR3: CASSSAGNPYNEQFF. The CDR3 DNA sequence: TGCGCCAGCAGCTCAGCAGGGAACCCCTACAATGAGCAGTTCTTC.

This clonotype was seen ten or more times. The chain links TRBV6-5 to TRBJ2-1; 11 nucleotides agree with TRBD1. The CDR3 is made up of 19 amino acids. Per germline, CDR1 MNHEY and CDR2 SVGAGI. V lost 0 bases and J lost 2; bases outside the gene matches: 9. This chain's CDR3 is CASSYSWTGGDGAYNEQFF. The CDR3 DNA sequence: TGTGCCAGCAGTTACTCTTGGACAGGGGGCGACGGGGCCTACAATGAGCAGTTCTTC.